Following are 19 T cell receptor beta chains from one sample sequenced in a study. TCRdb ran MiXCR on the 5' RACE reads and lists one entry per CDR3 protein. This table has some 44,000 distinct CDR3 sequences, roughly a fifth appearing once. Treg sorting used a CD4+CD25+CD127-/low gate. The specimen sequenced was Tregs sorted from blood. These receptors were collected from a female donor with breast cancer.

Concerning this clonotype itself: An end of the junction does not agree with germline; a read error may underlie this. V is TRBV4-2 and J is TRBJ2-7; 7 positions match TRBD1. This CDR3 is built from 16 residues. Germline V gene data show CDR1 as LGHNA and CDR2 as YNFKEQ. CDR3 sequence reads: CASGQSYTGVSYEQYF. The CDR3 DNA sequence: TGTGCCAGCGGCCAGTCCTACACAGGGGTCTCCTACGAGCAGTACTTC.

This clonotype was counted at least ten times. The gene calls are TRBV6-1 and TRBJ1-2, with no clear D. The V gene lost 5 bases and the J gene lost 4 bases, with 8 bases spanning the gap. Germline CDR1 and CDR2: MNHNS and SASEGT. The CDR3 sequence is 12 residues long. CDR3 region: CASSPGFYGYTF. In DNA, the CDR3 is TGTGCCAGCAGTCCGGGTTTCTATGGCTACACCTTC.

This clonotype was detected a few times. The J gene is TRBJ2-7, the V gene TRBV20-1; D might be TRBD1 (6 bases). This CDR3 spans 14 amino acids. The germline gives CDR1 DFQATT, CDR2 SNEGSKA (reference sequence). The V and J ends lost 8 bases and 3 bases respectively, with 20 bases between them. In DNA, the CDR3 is TGCAGTACTAAGGAACTCAGGGGTGACTACGAGCAGTACTTC. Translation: CSTKELRGDYEQYF.

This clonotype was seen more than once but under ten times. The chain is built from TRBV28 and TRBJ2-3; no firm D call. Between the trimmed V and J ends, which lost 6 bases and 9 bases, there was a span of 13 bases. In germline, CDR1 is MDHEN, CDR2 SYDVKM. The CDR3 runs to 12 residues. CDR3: CASRYGPSTQYF. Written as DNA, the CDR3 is TGTGCCAGCAGATACGGACCCTCCACGCAGTATTTT.

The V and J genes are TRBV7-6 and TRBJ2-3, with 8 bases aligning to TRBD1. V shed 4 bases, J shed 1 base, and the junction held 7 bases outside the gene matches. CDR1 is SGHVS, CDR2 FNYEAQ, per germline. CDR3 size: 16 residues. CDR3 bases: TGTGCCAGCAGCTACGCAGGGGGCCGGGGCACAGATACGCAGTATTTT. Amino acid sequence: CASSYAGGRGTDTQYF. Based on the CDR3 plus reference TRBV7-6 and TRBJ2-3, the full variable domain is GAGVSQSPRYKVTKRGQDVALRCDPISGHVSLYWYRQALGQGPEFLTYFNYEAQQDKSGLPNDRFSAERPEGSISTLTIQRTEQRDSAMYRCASSYAGGRGTDTQYFGPGTRLTVL.

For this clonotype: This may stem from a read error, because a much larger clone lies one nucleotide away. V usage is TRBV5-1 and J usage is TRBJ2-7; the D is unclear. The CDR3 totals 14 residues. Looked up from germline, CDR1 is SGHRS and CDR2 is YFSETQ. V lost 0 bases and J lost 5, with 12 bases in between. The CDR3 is CASSLDPRTNEQYF. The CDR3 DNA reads TGCGCCAGCAGCTTGGACCCACGAACCAACGAGCAGTACTTC.

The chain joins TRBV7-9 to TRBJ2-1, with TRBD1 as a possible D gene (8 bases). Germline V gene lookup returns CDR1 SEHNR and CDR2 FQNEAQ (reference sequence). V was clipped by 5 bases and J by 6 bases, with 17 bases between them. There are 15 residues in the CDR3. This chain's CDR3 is CASSPYRGEGNEQFF. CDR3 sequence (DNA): TGTGCCAGCAGCCCATACAGGGGGGAGGGCAATGAGCAGTTCTTC.

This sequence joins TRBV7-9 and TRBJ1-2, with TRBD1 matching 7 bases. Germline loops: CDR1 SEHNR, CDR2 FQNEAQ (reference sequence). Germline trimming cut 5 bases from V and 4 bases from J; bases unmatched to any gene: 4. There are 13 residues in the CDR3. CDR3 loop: CASSAGQLYGYTF. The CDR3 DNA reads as TGTGCCAGCAGCGCGGGACAGCTCTATGGCTACACCTTC.

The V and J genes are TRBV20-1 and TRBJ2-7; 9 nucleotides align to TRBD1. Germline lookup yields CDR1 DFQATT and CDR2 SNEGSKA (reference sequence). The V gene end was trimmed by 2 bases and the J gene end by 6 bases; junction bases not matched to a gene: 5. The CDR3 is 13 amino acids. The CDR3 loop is CSARPPDRGEQYF. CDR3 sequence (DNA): TGCAGTGCTAGACCGCCGGACAGGGGCGAGCAGTACTTC.

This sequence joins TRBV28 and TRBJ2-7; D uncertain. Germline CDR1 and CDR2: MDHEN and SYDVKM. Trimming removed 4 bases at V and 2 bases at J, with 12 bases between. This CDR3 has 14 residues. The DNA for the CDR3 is TGTGCCAGCAGTTCACTCGGGTACGCCTACGAGCAGTACTTC. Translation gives CASSSLGYAYEQYF.

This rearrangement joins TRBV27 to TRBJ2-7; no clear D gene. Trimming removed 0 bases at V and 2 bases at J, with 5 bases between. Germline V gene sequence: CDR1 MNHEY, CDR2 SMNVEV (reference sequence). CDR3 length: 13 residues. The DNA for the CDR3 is TGTGCCAGCAGTTTATCTGGGGCCTACGAGCAGTACTTC. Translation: CASSLSGAYEQYF.

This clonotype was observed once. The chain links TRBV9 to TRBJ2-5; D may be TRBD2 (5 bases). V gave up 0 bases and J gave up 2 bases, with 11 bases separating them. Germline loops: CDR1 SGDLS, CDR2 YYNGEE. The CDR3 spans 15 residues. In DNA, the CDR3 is TGTGCCAGCAGCGTAGCTTGGTGGACTCAAGAGACCCAGTACTTC. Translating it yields CASSVAWWTQETQYF. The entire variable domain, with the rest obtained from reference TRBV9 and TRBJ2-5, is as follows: DSGVTQTPKHLITATGQRVTLRCSPRSGDLSVYWYQQSLDQGLQFLIQYYNGEERAKGNILERFSAQQFPDLHSELNLSSLELGDSALYFCASSVAWWTQETQYFGPGTRLLVL.

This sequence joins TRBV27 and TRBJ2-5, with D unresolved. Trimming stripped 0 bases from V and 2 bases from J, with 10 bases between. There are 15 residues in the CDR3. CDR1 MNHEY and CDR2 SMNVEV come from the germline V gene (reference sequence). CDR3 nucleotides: TGTGCCAGCAGTTTATCAATTATAGGGCAAGAGACCCAGTACTTC. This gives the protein CASSLSIIGQETQYF.

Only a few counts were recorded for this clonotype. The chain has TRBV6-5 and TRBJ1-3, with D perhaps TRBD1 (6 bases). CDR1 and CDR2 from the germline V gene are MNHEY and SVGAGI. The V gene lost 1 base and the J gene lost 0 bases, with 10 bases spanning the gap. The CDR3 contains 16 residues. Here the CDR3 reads CASSYYGRGSGNTIYF. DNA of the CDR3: TGTGCCAGCAGTTACTACGGCAGGGGCTCTGGAAACACCATATATTTT.

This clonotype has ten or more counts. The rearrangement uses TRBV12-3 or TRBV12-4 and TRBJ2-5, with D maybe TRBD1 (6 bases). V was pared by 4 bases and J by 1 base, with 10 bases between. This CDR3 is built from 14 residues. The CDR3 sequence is CASSSGQTQETQYF. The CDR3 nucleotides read TGTGCCAGCAGTTCCGGACAGACCCAAGAGACCCAGTACTTC.

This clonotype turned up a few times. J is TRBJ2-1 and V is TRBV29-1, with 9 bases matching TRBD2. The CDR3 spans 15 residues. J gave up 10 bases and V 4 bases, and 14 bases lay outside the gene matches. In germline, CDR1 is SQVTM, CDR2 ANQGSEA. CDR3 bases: TGCAGCGTTGCTCGGAGCGGGAGGAGCCACGGAGAGCAGTTCTTC. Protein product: CSVARSGRSHGEQFF.

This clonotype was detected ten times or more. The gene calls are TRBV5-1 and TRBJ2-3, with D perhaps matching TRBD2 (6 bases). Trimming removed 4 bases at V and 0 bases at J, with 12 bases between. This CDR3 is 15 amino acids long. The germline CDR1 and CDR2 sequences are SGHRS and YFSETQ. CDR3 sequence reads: CASSESGYSTDTQYF. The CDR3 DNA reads TGCGCCAGCAGCGAAAGCGGGTACAGCACAGATACGCAGTATTTT.

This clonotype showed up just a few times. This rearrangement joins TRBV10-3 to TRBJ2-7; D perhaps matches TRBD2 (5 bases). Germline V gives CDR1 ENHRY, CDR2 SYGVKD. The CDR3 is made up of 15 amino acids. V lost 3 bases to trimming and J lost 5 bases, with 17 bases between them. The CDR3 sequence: CAISDELGPGDEQYF. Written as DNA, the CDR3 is TGTGCCATCAGTGACGAGCTGGGTCCCGGGGACGAGCAGTACTTC.

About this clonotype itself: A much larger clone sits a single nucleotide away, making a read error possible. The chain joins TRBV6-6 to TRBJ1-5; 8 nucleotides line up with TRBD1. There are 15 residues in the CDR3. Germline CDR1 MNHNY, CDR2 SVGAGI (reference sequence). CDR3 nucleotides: TGTGCCGGCAGTTTTTCAGGGGGCGCAAGGCAGCCCCAGCATTTT. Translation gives CAGSFSGGARQPQHF.